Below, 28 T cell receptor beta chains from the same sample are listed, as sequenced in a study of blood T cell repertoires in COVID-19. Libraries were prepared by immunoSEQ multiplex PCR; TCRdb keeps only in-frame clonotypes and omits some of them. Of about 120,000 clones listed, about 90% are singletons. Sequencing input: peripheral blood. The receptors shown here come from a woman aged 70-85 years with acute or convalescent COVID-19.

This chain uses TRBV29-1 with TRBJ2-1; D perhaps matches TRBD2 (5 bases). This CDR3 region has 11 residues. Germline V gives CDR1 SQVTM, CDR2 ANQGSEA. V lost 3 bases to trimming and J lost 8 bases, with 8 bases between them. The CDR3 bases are TGCAGCGTTGAGAGGGCCTATGAGCAGTTCTTC. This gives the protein CSVERAYEQFF.

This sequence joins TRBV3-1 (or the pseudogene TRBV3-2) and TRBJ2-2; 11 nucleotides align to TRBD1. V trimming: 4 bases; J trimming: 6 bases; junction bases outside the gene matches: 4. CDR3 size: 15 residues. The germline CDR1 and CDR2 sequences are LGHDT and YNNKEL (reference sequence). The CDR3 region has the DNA TGTGCCAGCAGCCTTGGGACAGGGGGAGCCGGGGAGCTGTTTTTT. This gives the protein CASSLGTGGAGELFF.

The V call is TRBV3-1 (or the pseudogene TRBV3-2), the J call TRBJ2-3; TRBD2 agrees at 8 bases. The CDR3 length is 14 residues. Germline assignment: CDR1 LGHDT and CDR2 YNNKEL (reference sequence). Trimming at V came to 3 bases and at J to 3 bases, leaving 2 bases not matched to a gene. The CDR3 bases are TGTGCCAGCAGCCAGCGGGGGGAAACAGATACGCAGTATTTT. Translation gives CASSQRGETDTQYF.

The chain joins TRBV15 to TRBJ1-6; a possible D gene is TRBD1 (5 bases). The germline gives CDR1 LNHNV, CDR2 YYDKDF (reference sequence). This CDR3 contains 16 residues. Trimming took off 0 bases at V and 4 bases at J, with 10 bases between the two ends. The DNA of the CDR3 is TGTGCCACCAGCAGAGATCCGGACAAATATAATTCACCCCTCCACTTT. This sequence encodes CATSRDPDKYNSPLHF.

This CDR3 is CASSLTASTEAFF. The DNA for the CDR3 is TGTGCCAGCAGCTTAACGGCCAGCACTGAAGCTTTCTTT. The rearrangement joins TRBV7-3 to TRBJ1-1; no firm D call. CDR1 and CDR2 (germline): SGHTA, FQGTGA. The CDR3 spans 13 residues. Trimming removed 0 bases at V and 4 bases at J, with 6 bases between.

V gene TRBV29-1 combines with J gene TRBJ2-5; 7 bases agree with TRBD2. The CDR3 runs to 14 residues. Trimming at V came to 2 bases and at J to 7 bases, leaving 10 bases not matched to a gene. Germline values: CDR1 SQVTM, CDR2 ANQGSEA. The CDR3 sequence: CSVEWPSGLGTQYF. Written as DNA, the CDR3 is TGCAGCGTTGAATGGCCTAGCGGCCTAGGGACCCAGTACTTC.

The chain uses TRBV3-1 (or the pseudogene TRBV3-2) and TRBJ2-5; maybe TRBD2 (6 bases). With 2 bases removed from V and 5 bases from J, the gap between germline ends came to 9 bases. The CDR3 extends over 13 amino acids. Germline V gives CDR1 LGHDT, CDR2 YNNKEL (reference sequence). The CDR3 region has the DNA TGTGCCAGCAGCCAACGGGGGACGGAGACCCAGTACTTC. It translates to CASSQRGTETQYF.

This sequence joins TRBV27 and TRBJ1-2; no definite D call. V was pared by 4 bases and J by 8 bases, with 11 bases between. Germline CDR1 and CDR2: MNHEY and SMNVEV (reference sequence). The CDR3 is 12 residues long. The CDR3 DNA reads TGTGCCAGCAGTTCCCTCGGGATCGGCTACACCTTC. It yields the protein CASSSLGIGYTF.

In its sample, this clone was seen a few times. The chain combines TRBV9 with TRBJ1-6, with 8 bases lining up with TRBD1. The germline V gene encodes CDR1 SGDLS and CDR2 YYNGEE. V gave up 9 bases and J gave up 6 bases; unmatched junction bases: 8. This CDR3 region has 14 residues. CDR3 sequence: CANQQGVCNSPLHF. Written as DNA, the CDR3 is TGTGCCAACCAACAGGGGGTCTGTAATTCACCCCTCCACTTT.

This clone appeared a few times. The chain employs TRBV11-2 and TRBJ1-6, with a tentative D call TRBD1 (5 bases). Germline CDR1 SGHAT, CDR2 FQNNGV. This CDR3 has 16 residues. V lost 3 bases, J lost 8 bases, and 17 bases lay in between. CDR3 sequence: CASSFLPTGLDSPLHF. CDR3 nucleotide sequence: TGTGCCAGCAGCTTCCTCCCCACAGGTTTGGATTCACCCCTCCACTTT.

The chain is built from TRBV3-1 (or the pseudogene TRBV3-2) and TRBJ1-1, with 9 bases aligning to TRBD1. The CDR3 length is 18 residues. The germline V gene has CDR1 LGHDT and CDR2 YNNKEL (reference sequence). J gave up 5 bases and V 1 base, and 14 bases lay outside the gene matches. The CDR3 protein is CASSQVVGDRGLRTEAFF. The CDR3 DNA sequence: TGTGCCAGCAGCCAAGTAGTAGGAGACAGGGGGTTAAGGACTGAAGCTTTCTTT.

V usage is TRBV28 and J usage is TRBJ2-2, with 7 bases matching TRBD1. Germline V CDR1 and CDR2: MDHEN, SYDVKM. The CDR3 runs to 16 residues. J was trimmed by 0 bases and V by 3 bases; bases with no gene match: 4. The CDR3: CASSFLGQTNTGELFF. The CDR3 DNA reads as TGTGCCAGCAGTTTTCTGGGACAGACGAACACCGGGGAGCTGTTTTTT.

CDR3 in DNA: TGTGCCAGCAGCTTCGGACAGGGAGGGTCACCCCTCCACTTT. This gives the protein CASSFGQGGSPLHF. The genes are TRBV7-9 and TRBJ1-6, with TRBD1 matching 8 bases. The CDR3 runs to 14 residues. V trimming: 3 bases; J trimming: 10 bases; junction bases outside the gene matches: 5. The germline CDR1 and CDR2 sequences are SEHNR and FQNEAQ (reference sequence).

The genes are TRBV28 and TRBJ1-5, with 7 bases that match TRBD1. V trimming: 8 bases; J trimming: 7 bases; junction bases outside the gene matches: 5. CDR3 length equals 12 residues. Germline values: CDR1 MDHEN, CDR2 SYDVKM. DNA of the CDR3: TGTGCCAGCTCGGACAGGCGGCAGCCCCAGCATTTT. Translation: CASSDRRQPQHF.

The CDR3 loop is CASSPHGQGKNGYTF. CDR3 nucleotides: TGTGCCAGCAGCCCCCACGGACAGGGAAAGAATGGCTACACCTTC. V usage is TRBV3-1 (or the pseudogene TRBV3-2) and J usage is TRBJ1-2; TRBD1 matches 8 bases. The V segment lost 4 bases and the J segment 6 bases; nucleotides outside the gene matches: 10. Germline CDR1 reads LGHDT; CDR2 reads YNNKEL (reference sequence). This CDR3 comprises 15 residues.

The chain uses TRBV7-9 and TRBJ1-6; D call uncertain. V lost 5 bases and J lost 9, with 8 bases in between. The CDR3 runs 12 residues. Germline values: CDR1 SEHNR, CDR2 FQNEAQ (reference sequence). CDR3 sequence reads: CASSLGGSPLHF. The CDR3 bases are TGTGCCAGCAGCCTAGGAGGTTCACCCCTCCACTTT.

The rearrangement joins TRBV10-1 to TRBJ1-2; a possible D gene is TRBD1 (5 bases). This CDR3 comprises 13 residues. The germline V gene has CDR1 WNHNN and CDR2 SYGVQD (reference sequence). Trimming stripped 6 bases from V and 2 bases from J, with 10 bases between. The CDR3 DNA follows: TGCGCCAGCAGCGAGACAGAGAACTATGGCTACACCTTC. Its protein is CASSETENYGYTF.

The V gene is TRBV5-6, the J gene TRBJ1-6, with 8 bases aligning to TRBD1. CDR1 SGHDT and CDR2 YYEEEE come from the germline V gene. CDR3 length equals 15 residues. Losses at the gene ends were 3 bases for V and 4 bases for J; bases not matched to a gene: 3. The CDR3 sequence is CASSWTGKYNSPLHF. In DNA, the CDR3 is TGTGCCAGCAGCTGGACAGGGAAGTATAATTCACCCCTCCACTTT.

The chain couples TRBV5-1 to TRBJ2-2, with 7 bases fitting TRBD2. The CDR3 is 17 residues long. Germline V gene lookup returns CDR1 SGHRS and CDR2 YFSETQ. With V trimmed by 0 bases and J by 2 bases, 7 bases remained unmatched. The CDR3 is CASSLAGGYPNTGELFF. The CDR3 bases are TGCGCCAGCAGCTTGGCGGGGGGTTACCCTAACACCGGGGAGCTGTTTTTT.

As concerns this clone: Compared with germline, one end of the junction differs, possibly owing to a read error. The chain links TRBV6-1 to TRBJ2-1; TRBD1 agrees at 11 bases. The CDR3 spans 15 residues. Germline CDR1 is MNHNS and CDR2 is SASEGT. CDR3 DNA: TGTGCCAGCAGGGAAGGACAGGGGGCTATCTCAGGGCAGTTCTTC. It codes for CASREGQGAISGQFF.

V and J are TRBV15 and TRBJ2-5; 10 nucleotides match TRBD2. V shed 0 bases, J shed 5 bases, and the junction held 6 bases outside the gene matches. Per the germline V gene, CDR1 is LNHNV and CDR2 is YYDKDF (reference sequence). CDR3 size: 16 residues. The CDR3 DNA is TGTGCCACCAGCAGAGAACAGAGCGGGGGGGCGGAGACCCAGTACTTC. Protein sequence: CATSREQSGGAETQYF. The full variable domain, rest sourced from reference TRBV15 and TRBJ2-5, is DAMVIQNPRYQVTQFGKPVTLSCSQTLNHNVMYWYQQKSSQAPKLLFHYYDKDFNNEADTPDNFQSRRPNTSFCFLDIRSPGLGDTAMYLCATSREQSGGAETQYFGPGTRLLVL.

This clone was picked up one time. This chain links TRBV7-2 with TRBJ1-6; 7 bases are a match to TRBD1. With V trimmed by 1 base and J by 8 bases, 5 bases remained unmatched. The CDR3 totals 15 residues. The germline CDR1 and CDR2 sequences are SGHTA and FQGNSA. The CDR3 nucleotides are TGTGCCAGCAGCTTAGATCCCAGGGGGGATTCACCCCTCCACTTT. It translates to CASSLDPRGDSPLHF.

The CDR3 nucleotides read TGTGCCAGTACCCAAAACAATGAGCAGTTCTTC. Protein product: CASTQNNEQFF. The V and J genes are TRBV19 and TRBJ2-1; no firm D call. Germline V gene data show CDR1 as LNHDA and CDR2 as SQIVND (reference sequence). The CDR3 spans 11 residues. Trimming left V 7 bases short and J 5 bases short, with 6 bases between.

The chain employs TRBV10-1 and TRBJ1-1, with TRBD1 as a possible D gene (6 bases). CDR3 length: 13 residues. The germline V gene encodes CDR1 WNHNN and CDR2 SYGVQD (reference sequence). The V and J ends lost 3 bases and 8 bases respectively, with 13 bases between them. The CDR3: CASSDPGAGEAFF. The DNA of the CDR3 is TGCGCCAGCAGTGATCCAGGGGCCGGCGAAGCTTTCTTT.

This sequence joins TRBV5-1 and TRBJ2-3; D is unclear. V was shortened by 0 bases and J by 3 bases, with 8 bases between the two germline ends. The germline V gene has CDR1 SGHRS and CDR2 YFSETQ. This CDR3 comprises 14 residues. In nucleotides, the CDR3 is TGCGCCAGCAGCTTGGATGGGCCAACAGATACGCAGTATTTT. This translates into CASSLDGPTDTQYF.

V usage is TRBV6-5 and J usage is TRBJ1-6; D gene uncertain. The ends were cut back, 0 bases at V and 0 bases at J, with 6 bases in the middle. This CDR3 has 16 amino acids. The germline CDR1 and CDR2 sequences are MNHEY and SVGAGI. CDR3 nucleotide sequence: TGTGCCAGCAGTTACTCGAGGGACTCCTATAATTCACCCCTCCACTTT. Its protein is CASSYSRDSYNSPLHF.

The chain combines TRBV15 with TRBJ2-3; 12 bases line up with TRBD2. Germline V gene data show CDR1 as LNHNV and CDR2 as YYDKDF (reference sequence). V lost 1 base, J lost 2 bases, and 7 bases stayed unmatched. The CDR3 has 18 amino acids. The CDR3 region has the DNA TGTGCCACCAGCAGAGGGCTAGCGGGGGGGGAAGTCACAGATACGCAGTATTTT. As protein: CATSRGLAGGEVTDTQYF.

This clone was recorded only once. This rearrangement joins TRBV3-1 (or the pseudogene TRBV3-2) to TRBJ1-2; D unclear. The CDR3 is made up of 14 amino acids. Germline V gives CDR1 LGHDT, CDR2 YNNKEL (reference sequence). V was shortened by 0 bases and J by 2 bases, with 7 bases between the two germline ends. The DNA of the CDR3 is TGTGCCAGCAGCCAAGATTGGCGGAACTATGGCTACACCTTC. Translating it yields CASSQDWRNYGYTF.